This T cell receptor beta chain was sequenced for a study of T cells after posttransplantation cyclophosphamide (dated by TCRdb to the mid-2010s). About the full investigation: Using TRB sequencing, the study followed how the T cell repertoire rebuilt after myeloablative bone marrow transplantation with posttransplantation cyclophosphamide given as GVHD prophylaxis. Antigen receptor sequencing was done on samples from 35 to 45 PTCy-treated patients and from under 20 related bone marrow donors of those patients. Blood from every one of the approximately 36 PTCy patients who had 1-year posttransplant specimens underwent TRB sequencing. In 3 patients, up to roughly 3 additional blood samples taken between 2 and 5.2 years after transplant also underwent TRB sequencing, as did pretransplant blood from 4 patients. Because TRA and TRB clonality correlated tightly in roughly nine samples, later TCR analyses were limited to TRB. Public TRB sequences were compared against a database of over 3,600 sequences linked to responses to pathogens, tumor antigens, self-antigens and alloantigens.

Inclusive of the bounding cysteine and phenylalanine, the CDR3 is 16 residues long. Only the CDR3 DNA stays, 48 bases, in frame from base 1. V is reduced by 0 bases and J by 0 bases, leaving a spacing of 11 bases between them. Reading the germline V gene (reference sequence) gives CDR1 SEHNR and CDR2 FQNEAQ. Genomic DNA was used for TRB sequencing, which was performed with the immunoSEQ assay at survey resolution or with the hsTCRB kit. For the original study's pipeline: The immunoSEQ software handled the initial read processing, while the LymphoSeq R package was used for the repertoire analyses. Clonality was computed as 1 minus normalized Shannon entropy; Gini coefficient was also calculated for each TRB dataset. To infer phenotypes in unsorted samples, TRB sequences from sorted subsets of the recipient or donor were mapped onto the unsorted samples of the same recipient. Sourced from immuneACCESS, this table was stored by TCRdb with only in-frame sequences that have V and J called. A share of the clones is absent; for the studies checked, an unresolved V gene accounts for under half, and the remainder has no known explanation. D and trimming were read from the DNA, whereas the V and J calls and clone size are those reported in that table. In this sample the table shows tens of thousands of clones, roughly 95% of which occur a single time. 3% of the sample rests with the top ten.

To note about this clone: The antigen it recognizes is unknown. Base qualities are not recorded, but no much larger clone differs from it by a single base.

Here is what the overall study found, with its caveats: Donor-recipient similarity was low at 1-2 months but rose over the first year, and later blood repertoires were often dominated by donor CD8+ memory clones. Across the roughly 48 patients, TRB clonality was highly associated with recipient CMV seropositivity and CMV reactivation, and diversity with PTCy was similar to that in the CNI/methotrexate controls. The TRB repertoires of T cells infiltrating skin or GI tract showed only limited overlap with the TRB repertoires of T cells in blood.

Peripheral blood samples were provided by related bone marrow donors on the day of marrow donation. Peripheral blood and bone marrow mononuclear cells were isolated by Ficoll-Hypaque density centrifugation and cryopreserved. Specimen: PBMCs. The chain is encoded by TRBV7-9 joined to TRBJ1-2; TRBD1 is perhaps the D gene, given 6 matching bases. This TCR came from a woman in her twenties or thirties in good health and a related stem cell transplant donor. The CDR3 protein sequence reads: CASSLAWQGTNYGYTF. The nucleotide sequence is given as TGTGCCAGCAGCTTAGCGTGGCAGGGGACTAACTATGGCTACACCTTC.